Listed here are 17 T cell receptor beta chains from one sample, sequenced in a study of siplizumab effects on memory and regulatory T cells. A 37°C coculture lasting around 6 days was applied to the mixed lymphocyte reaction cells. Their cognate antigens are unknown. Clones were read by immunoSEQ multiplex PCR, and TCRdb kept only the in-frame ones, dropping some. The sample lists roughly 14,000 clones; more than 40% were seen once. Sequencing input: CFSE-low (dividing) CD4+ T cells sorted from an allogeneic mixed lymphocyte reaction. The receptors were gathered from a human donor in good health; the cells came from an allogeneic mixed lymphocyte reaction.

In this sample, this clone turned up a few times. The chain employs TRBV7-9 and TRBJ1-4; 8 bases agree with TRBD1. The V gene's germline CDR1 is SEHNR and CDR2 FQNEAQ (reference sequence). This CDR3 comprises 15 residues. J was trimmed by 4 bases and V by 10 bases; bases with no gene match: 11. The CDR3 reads CATNRGATINEKLFF. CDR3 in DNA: TGTGCCACTAACAGGGGGGCCACGATTAATGAAAAACTGTTTTTT.

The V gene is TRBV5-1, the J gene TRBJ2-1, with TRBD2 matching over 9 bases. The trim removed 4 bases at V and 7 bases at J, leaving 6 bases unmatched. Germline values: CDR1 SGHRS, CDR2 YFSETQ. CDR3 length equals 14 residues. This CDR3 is CASSPRAGGNEQFF. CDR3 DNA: TGCGCCAGCAGCCCCCGGGCGGGGGGGAATGAGCAGTTCTTC.

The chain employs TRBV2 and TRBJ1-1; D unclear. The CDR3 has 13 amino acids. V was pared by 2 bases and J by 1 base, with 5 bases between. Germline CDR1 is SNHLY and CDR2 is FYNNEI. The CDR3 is CASSELENTEAFF. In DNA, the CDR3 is TGTGCCAGCAGTGAATTAGAGAACACTGAAGCTTTCTTT. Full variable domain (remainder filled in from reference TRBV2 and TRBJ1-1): EPEVTQTPSHQVTQMGQEVILRCVPISNHLYFYWYRQILGQKVEFLVSFYNNEISEKSEIFDDQFSVERPDGSNFTLKIRSTKLEDSAMYFCASSELENTEAFFGQGTRLTVV.

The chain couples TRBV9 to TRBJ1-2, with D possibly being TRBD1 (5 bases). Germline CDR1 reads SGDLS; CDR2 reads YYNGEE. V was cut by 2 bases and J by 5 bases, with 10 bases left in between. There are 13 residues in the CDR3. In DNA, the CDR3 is TGTGCCAGCAGCGTCGATGGACAATATGGCTACACCTTC. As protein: CASSVDGQYGYTF.

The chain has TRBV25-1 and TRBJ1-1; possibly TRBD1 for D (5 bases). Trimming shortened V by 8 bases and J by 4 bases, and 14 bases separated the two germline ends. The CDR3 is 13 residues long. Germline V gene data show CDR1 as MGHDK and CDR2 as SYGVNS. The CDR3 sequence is CASGRRETTEAFF. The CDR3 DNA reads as TGTGCCAGCGGACGCAGGGAAACCACTGAAGCTTTCTTT.

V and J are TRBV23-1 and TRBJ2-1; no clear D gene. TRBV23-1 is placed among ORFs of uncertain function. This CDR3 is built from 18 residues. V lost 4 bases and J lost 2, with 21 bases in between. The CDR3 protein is CASSRPGGGLLTYNEQFF. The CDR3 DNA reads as TGCGCCAGCAGTCGGCCGGGCGGTGGGCTACTCACCTACAATGAGCAGTTCTTC.

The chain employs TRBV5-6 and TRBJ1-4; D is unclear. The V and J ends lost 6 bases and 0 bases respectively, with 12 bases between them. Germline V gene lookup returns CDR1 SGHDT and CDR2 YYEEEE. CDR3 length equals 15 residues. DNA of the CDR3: TGTGCCAGCACCCCCACGCCGACAACTAATGAAAAACTGTTTTTT. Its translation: CASTPTPTTNEKLFF.

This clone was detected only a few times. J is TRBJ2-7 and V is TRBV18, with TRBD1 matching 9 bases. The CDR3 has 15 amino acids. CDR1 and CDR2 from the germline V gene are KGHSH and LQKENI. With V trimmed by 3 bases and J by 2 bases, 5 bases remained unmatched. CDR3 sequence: CASSPRQGGTYEQYF. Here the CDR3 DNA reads TGTGCCAGCTCACCGAGACAGGGGGGAACCTACGAGCAGTACTTC.

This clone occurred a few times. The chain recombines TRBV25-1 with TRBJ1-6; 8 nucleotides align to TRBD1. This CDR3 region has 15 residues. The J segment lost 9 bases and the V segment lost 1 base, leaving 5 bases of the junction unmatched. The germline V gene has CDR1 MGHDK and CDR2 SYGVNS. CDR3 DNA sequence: TGTGCCAGCAGTGAATCGCAGGGGGCGAGTTCACCCCTCCACTTT. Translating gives CASSESQGASSPLHF.

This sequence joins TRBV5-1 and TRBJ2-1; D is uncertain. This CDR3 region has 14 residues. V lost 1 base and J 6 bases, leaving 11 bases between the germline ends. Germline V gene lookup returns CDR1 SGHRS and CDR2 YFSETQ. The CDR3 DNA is TGCGCCAGCAGCTTGAGCCCGAATACCAATGAGCAGTTCTTC. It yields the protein CASSLSPNTNEQFF.

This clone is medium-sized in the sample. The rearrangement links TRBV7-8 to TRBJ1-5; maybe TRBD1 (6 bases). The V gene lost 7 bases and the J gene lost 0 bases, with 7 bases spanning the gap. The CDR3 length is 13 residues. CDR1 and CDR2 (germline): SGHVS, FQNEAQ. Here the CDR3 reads CASKGVSNQPQHF. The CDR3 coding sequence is TGTGCCAGCAAGGGGGTTAGCAATCAGCCCCAGCATTTT.

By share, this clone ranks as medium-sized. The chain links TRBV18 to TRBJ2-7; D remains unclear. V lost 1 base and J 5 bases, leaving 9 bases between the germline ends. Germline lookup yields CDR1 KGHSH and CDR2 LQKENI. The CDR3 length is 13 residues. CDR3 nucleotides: TGTGCCAGCTCACCACGACTCCGAGACGAGCAGTACTTC. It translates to CASSPRLRDEQYF.

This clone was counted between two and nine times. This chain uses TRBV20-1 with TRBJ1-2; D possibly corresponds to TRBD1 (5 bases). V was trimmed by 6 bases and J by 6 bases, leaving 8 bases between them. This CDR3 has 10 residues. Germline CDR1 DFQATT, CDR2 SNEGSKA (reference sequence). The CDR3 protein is CSASGNGYTF. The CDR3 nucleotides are TGCAGTGCCTCAGGGAATGGCTACACCTTC.

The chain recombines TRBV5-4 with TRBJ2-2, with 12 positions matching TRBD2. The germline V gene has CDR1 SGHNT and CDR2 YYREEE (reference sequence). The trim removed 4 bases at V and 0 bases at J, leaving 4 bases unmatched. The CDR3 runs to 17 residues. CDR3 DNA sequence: TGTGCCAGCAGCAAGACTAGCGGGAGAACGAACACCGGGGAGCTGTTTTTT. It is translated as CASSKTSGRTNTGELFF.

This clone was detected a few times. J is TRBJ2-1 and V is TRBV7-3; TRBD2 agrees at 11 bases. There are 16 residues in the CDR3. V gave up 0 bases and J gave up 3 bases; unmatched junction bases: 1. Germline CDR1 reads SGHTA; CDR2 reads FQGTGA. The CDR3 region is CASSLTGTSGYNEQFF. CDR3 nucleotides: TGTGCCAGCAGCTTAACCGGGACTAGCGGCTACAATGAGCAGTTCTTC. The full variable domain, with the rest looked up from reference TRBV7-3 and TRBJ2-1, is GAGVSQTPSNKVTEKGKYVELRCDPISGHTALYWYRQSLGQGPEFLIYFQGTGAADDSGLPNDRFFAVRPEGSVSTLKIQRTERGDSAVYLCASSLTGTSGYNEQFFGPGTRLTVL.

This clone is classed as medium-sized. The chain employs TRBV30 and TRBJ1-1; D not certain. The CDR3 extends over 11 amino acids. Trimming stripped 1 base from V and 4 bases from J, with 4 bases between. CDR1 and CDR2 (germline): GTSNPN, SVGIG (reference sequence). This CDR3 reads CAWSASTEAFF. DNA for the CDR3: TGTGCCTGGAGTGCTTCCACTGAAGCTTTCTTT.

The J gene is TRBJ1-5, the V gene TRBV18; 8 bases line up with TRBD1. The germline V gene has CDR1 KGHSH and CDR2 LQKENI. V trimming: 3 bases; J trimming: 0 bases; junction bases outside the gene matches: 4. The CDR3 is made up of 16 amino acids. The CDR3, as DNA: TGTGCCAGCTCACCGGGGACAGGCGTTAGCAATCAGCCCCAGCATTTT. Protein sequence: CASSPGTGVSNQPQHF.